One sample yielded the 25 T cell receptor beta chains listed below, sequenced in a study of blood T cell repertoires in COVID-19. Produced via immunoSEQ multiplex PCR; TCRdb's table is partial and in-frame only. The profile shows roughly 200,000 clones, about four fifths of them singletons. The sequenced sample was peripheral blood. These receptors all stem from a man in his sixties or seventies with active or convalescent COVID-19.

This clone was detected only a few times. The genes are TRBV2 and TRBJ2-2; 12 bases agree with TRBD2. There are 16 residues in the CDR3. Germline V gene data show CDR1 as SNHLY and CDR2 as FYNNEI. With 5 bases clipped from V and 6 bases from J, the junction kept 7 bases outside the gene matches. CDR3 amino acids: CASSHLTSGSPGELFF. Here the CDR3 DNA reads TGTGCCAGCAGTCACCTGACTAGCGGGAGCCCCGGGGAGCTGTTTTTT.

A few counts support this clone. The chain recombines TRBV5-1 with TRBJ2-7; D may be TRBD2 (5 bases). Per germline, CDR1 SGHRS and CDR2 YFSETQ. The germline V and J ends were trimmed by 2 bases and 3 bases, with 18 bases remaining between them. The CDR3 loop spans 16 amino acids. DNA of the CDR3: TGCGCCAGCAGCTTCCTCCCGGGTAGCGTAAACTACGAGCAGTACTTC. Translating it yields CASSFLPGSVNYEQYF.

This clone was seen a few times. Additional DNA sequences in this sample encode the identical CDR3. The J gene is TRBJ2-5, the V gene TRBV7-6; 10 nucleotides agree with TRBD2. V was pared by 2 bases and J by 5 bases, with 2 bases of the junction left unmatched. The CDR3 is 14 residues long. CDR1 and CDR2 from the germline V gene are SGHVS and FNYEAQ. CDR3 residues: CASSLSGGAETQYF. CDR3 DNA: TGTGCCAGCAGCTTAAGCGGGGGGGCGGAGACCCAGTACTTC. The entire variable domain, with the rest obtained from reference TRBV7-6 and TRBJ2-5, is as follows: GAGVSQSPRYKVTKRGQDVALRCDPISGHVSLYWYRQALGQGPEFLTYFNYEAQQDKSGLPNDRFSAERPEGSISTLTIQRTEQRDSAMYRCASSLSGGAETQYFGPGTRLLVL.

The V and J genes are TRBV28 and TRBJ2-7; 8 bases map to TRBD2. CDR1 and CDR2 (germline): MDHEN, SYDVKM. Trimming cost V 7 bases and J 7 bases; bases outside gene matches: 12. The CDR3 spans 14 residues. CDR3: CASNSGGQAGEQYF. Here the CDR3 DNA reads TGTGCCAGCAATTCGGGAGGGCAGGCTGGAGAGCAGTACTTC.

This chain uses TRBV5-6 with TRBJ1-1, with 10 bases matching TRBD1. With V trimmed by 3 bases and J by 4 bases, 3 bases remained unmatched. From germline, CDR1 is SGHDT and CDR2 YYEEEE. The CDR3 extends over 14 amino acids. CDR3 sequence: CASSWDRGGTEAFF. CDR3 sequence (DNA): TGTGCCAGCAGCTGGGACAGGGGAGGCACTGAAGCTTTCTTT.

This rearrangement joins TRBV12-5 to TRBJ2-3; perhaps TRBD1 as D (6 bases). Germline V gives CDR1 LGHNT, CDR2 FRNRAP. The CDR3 sequence is 14 residues long. The ends were cut back, 7 bases at V and 1 base at J, with 12 bases in the middle. This CDR3 is CASVPRTGTDTQYF. Here the CDR3 DNA reads TGTGCTAGTGTTCCCCGGACAGGCACAGATACGCAGTATTTT.

V usage is TRBV30 and J usage is TRBJ2-2, with 11 bases identical to TRBD2. This CDR3 comprises 15 residues. V was clipped by 7 bases and J by 8 bases; unmatched bases: 12. In germline, CDR1 is GTSNPN, CDR2 SVGIG (reference sequence). The CDR3 here is CASHLAGGRGGELFF. CDR3 coding DNA: TGTGCCTCTCACCTAGCGGGGGGTCGAGGAGGGGAGCTGTTTTTT.

J is TRBJ1-5 and V is TRBV2; D gene uncertain. V dropped 4 bases and J dropped 5 bases, with 6 bases sitting between them. CDR1 SNHLY and CDR2 FYNNEI come from the germline V gene. CDR3 length: 12 amino acids. The CDR3 is CASSGEDQPQHF. The DNA for the CDR3 is TGTGCCAGCAGTGGTGAGGATCAGCCCCAGCATTTT.

This clone has only a few counts. The chain joins TRBV7-8 to TRBJ1-5; 7 bases fit TRBD1. The CDR3 is 15 residues long. V gave up 1 base and J gave up 1 base; unmatched junction bases: 1. Germline-derived CDR1 and CDR2 are SGHVS and FQNEAQ. CDR3 amino acids: CASSLGRGSNQPQHF. The CDR3 nucleotides are TGTGCCAGCAGCTTAGGCAGGGGGAGCAATCAGCCCCAGCATTTT.

The chain carries TRBV6-5 and TRBJ1-1, with D perhaps TRBD1 (6 bases). The CDR3 sequence is 14 residues long. V was pared by 5 bases and J by 4 bases, with 14 bases between. The germline V gene encodes CDR1 MNHEY and CDR2 SVGAGI. The CDR3 spells CASSRGGGVTEAFF. CDR3 DNA sequence: TGTGCCAGCAGTAGAGGGGGTGGTGTCACTGAAGCTTTCTTT.

The chain carries TRBV29-1 and TRBJ2-3; D remains unclear. From germline, CDR1 is SQVTM and CDR2 ANQGSEA. V was trimmed by 7 bases and J by 3 bases, leaving 11 bases between them. The length of the CDR3 is 12 residues. CDR3 coding DNA: TGCAGCGGCATGACTGAAACAGATACGCAGTATTTT. It translates to CSGMTETDTQYF.

This chain connects TRBV4-3 to TRBJ1-2; tentatively, D is TRBD1 (5 bases). V was shortened by 0 bases and J by 2 bases, with 10 bases between the two germline ends. This CDR3 has 15 residues. Germline CDR1 LGHNA, CDR2 YSLEER. Here the CDR3 DNA reads TGCGCCAGCAGCCAAGACGCGGGGGACAACTATGGCTACACCTTC. Its protein product is CASSQDAGDNYGYTF.

This clone was picked up one time. The chain links TRBV15 to TRBJ1-1; TRBD1 matches at 7 bases. Trimming cost V 0 bases and J 6 bases; bases outside gene matches: 10. This CDR3 is built from 16 residues. Germline-derived CDR1 and CDR2 are LNHNV and YYDKDF (reference sequence). Here the CDR3 DNA reads TGTGCCACCAGCAGAGACCCGACAGGGAGGATGCCTGAAGCTTTCTTT. This encodes CATSRDPTGRMPEAFF.

The sample holds a few counts of this clone. The V and J genes are TRBV5-3 and TRBJ1-1; 10 positions match TRBD1. TRBV5-3 is known as an ORF, though its function is uncertain. The J segment lost 7 bases and the V segment lost 4 bases, leaving 10 bases of the junction unmatched. This CDR3 comprises 15 residues. In DNA, the CDR3 is TGTGCCAGAAGCGAGCCGGGACAGGGGACTAGTGAAGCTTTCTTT. Encoded protein: CARSEPGQGTSEAFF.

This clone is a singleton in its sample. This sequence joins TRBV14 and TRBJ1-2; no clear D. With 1 base removed from V and 1 base from J, the gap between germline ends came to 7 bases. Germline lookup yields CDR1 SGHDN and CDR2 FVKESK. CDR3 size: 14 residues. This CDR3 reads CASSQVQLNYGYTF. The CDR3 nucleotides read TGTGCCAGCAGCCAAGTACAGCTTAACTATGGCTACACCTTC.

The V call is TRBV2, the J call TRBJ2-1; TRBD1 agrees at 8 bases. Germline V gene lookup returns CDR1 SNHLY and CDR2 FYNNEI. V lost 5 bases and J lost 7; bases outside the gene matches: 7. The CDR3 totals 14 residues. The chain's CDR3 is CASSSQGARNEQFF. In DNA, the CDR3 is TGTGCCAGCAGTTCCCAGGGGGCGCGTAATGAGCAGTTCTTC.

The chain uses TRBV4-1 and TRBJ1-4; maybe TRBD1 (6 bases). Germline CDR1 reads MGHRA; CDR2 reads YSYEKL. V was pared by 0 bases and J by 7 bases, with 12 bases between. The CDR3 is 15 amino acids. CDR3 in amino acids: CASSQDWGRVEKLFF. The CDR3, as DNA: TGCGCCAGCAGCCAAGATTGGGGGCGGGTTGAAAAACTGTTTTTT.

This rearrangement joins TRBV30 to TRBJ1-6; D is unclear. The ends were cut back, 2 bases at V and 10 bases at J, with 12 bases in the middle. The CDR3 is 13 amino acids. Per the germline V gene, CDR1 is GTSNPN and CDR2 is SVGIG (reference sequence). CDR3 nucleotide sequence: TGTGCCTGGAGTACCTCAGACTTCTCACCCCTCCACTTT. Protein product: CAWSTSDFSPLHF.

The chain uses TRBV27 and TRBJ2-7; 7 bases agree with TRBD1. The V gene's germline CDR1 is MNHEY and CDR2 SMNVEV (reference sequence). The CDR3 totals 13 residues. The V and J ends lost 6 bases and 5 bases, in that order; junction bases with no gene match: 7. The CDR3 DNA reads as TGTGCCAGCAGATCCGACAGGGTCAACGAGCAGTACTTC. Translated: CASRSDRVNEQYF.

CDR3 in amino acids: CASSNRDGSGNTIYF. CDR3 sequence (DNA): TGTGCCAGCAGTAACAGGGATGGATCTGGAAACACCATATATTTT. This chain uses TRBV6-6 with TRBJ1-3, with D possibly matching TRBD1 (6 bases). The CDR3 length is 15 residues. Trimming shortened V by 5 bases and J by 1 base, and 12 bases separated the two germline ends. The germline gives CDR1 MNHNY, CDR2 SVGAGI (reference sequence).

The CDR3 loop reads CASSPGPREPPYEQYF. The CDR3 DNA reads TGTGCCAGCTCACCGGGGCCGCGGGAACCCCCCTACGAGCAGTACTTC. The rearrangement joins TRBV18 to TRBJ2-7, with D tentatively TRBD2 (6 bases). The CDR3 has 16 amino acids. Germline CDR1 reads KGHSH; CDR2 reads LQKENI. V was clipped by 3 bases and J by 2 bases, with 17 bases between them.

The chain combines TRBV7-2 with TRBJ2-4, with 8 positions matching TRBD1. The germline V gene encodes CDR1 SGHTA and CDR2 FQGNSA. CDR3 length: 15 residues. The trim removed 5 bases at V and 2 bases at J, leaving 5 bases unmatched. As DNA, the CDR3 is TGTGCCAGCAGCCAGGGGGCCCCCCCCAAAAACATTCAGTACTTC. It specifies CASSQGAPPKNIQYF.

V gene TRBV6-2 or TRBV6-3 combines with J gene TRBJ1-6; 7 bases line up with TRBD1. V shed 2 bases and J 9 bases; nucleotides not matched to a gene: 7. CDR1 and CDR2 (germline): MNHEY, SVGEGT. The CDR3 is made up of 15 amino acids. In DNA form, the CDR3 reads TGTGCCAGCAGTTACCCCGGGACAGCAAGTTCACCCCTCCACTTT. Translation: CASSYPGTASSPLHF.

This chain uses TRBV2 with TRBJ2-1; TRBD2 agrees at 13 bases. V was pared by 6 bases and J by 7 bases, with 6 bases of the junction left unmatched. Germline CDR1 SNHLY, CDR2 FYNNEI. The CDR3 loop spans 15 amino acids. In DNA, the CDR3 is TGTGCCAGCAGAGGACTAGCGGGAGAAAGTAATGAGCAGTTCTTC. This encodes CASRGLAGESNEQFF. Based on the CDR3 plus reference TRBV2 and TRBJ2-1, the full variable domain is EPEVTQTPSHQVTQMGQEVILRCVPISNHLYFYWYRQILGQKVEFLVSFYNNEISEKSEIFDDQFSVERPDGSNFTLKIRSTKLEDSAMYFCASRGLAGESNEQFFGPGTRLTVL.

The chain links TRBV7-9 to TRBJ1-1; D unresolved. The CDR3 is 13 amino acids. Per the germline V gene, CDR1 is SEHNR and CDR2 is FQNEAQ (reference sequence). The V gene lost 2 bases and the J gene lost 4 bases, with 8 bases spanning the gap. Here the CDR3 DNA reads TGTGCCAGCAGCTTAATTCCGGGCACTGAAGCTTTCTTT. Translated, it gives CASSLIPGTEAFF.